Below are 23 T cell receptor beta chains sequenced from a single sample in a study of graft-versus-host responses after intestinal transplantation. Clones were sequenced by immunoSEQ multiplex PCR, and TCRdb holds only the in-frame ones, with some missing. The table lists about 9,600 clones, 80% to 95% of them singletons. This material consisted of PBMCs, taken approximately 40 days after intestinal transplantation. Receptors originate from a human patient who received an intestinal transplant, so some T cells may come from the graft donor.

In DNA, the CDR3 is TGTGCCAGCAGTGAAGGACATCAGCCCCAGCATTTT. Residues: CASSEGHQPQHF. This sequence joins TRBV6-1 and TRBJ1-5; D is unclear. The CDR3 is made up of 12 amino acids. Deletions cut 1 base from V and 5 bases from J, with 3 bases between. Germline lookup yields CDR1 MNHNS and CDR2 SASEGT.

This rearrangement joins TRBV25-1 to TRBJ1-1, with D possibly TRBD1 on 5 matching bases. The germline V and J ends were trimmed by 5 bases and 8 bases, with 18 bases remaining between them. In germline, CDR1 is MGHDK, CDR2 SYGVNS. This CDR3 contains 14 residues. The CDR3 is CASSYTLQGGEAFF. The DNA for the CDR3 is TGTGCCAGCAGTTATACCCTTCAGGGAGGGGAAGCTTTCTTT. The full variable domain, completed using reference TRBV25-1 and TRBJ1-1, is EADIYQTPRYLVIGTGKKITLECSQTMGHDKMYWYQQDPGMELHLIHYSYGVNSTEKGDLSSESTVSRIRTEHFPLTLESARPSHTSQYLCASSYTLQGGEAFFGQGTRLTVV.

The CDR3 region is CASNAIQRPKLFF. The CDR3 DNA reads TGCGCCAGCAACGCCATACAGCGGCCAAAACTGTTTTTT. The chain carries TRBV23-1 and TRBJ1-4, with unresolved D. TRBV23-1 is treated as an ORF (open reading frame) with a function not yet certain. This CDR3 is built from 13 residues. Trimming left V 7 bases short and J 10 bases short, with 16 bases between.

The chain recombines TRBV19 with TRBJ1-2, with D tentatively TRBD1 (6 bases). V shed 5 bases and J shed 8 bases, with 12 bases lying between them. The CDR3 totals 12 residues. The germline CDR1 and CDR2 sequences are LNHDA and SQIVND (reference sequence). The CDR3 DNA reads TGTGCCAGTAGTCAACGACAGGCGGGCTACACCTTC. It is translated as CASSQRQAGYTF.

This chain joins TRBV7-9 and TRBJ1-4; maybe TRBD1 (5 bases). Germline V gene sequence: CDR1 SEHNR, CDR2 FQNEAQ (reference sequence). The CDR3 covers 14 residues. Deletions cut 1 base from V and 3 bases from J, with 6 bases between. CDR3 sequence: CASSLGGANEKLFF. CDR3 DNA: TGTGCCAGCAGCTTAGGGGGGGCTAATGAAAAACTGTTTTTT.

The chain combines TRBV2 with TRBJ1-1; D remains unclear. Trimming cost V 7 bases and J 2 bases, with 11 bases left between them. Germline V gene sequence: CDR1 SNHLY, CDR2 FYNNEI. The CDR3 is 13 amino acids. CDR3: CASTGDHNTEAFF. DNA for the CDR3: TGTGCCAGCACGGGAGACCATAACACTGAAGCTTTCTTT.

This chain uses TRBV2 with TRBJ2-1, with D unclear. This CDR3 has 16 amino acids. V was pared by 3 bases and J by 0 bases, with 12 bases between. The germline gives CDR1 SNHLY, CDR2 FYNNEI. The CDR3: CASSEGAPPSYNEQFF. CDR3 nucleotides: TGTGCCAGCAGTGAGGGTGCGCCGCCCTCCTACAATGAGCAGTTCTTC.

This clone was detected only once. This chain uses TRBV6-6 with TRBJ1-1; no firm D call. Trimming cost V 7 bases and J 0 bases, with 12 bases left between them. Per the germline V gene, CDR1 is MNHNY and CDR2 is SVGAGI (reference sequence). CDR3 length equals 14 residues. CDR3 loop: CASTHGFMNTEAFF. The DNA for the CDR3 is TGTGCCAGCACCCATGGATTTATGAACACTGAAGCTTTCTTT.

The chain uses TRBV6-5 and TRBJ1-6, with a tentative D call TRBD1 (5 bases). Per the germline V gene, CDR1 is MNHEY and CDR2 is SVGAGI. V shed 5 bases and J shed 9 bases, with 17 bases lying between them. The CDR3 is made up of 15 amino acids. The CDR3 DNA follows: TGTGCCAGCAGTGGGGGAGGGACCACGGGTTCACCCCTCCACTTT. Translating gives CASSGGGTTGSPLHF.

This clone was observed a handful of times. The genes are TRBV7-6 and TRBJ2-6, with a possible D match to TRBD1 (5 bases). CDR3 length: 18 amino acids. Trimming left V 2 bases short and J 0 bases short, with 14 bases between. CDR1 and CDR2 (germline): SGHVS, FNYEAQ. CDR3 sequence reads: CASSLFVQASSGANVLTF. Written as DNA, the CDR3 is TGTGCCAGCAGCTTATTTGTACAGGCCTCCTCTGGGGCCAACGTCCTGACTTTC.

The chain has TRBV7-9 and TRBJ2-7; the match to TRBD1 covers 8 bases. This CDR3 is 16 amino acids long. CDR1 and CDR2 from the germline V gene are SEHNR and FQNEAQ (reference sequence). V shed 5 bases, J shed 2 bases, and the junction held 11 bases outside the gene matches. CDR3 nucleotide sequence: TGTGCCAGCAGCCACGACCTGGGACAGGTTACCTACGAGCAGTACTTC. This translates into CASSHDLGQVTYEQYF.

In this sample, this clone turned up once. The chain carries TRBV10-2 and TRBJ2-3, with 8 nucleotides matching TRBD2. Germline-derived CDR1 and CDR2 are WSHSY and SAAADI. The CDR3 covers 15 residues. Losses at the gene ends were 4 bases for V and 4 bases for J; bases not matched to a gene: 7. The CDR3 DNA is TGCGCCAGCAGTGCGGGTAGCGGGGTGCCAGATACGCAGTATTTT. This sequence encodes CASSAGSGVPDTQYF.

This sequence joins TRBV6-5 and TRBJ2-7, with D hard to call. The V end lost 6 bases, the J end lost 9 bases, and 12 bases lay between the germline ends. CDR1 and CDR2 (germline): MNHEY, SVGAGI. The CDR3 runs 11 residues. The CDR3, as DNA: TGTGCCAGCAGGTCCCCTCGCGGGCAGTACTTC. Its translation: CASRSPRGQYF.

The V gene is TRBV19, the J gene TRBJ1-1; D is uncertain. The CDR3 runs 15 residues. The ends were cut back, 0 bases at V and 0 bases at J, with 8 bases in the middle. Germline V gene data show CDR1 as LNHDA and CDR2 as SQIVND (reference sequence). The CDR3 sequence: CASSIEGILNTEAFF. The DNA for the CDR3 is TGTGCCAGTAGTATAGAGGGGATCCTGAACACTGAAGCTTTCTTT. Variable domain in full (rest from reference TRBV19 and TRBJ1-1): DGGITQSPKYLFRKEGQNVTLSCEQNLNHDAMYWYRQDPGQGLRLIYYSQIVNDFQKGDIAEGYSVSREKKESFPLTVTSAQKNPTAFYLCASSIEGILNTEAFFGQGTRLTVV.

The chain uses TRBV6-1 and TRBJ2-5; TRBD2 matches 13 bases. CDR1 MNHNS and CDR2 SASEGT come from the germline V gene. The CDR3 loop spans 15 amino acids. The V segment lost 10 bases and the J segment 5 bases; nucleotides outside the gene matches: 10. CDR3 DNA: TGTGCCACCACCACGACTAGCGGGGGGTGGGAGACCCAGTACTTC. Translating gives CATTTTSGGWETQYF.

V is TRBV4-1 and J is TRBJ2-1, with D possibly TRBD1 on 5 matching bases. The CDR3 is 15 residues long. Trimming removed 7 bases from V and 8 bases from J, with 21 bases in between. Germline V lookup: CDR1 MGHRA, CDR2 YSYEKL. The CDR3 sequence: CASTALVGLGHEQFF. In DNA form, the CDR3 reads TGCGCCAGCACCGCTCTAGTGGGTTTGGGGCATGAGCAGTTCTTC.

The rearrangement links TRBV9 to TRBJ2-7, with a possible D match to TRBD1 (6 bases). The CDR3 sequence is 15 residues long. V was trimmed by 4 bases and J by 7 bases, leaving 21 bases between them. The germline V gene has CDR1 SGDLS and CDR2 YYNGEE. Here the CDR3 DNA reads TGTGCCAGCAGCACACGGGACACCGCCTTCGGGGAGCAGTACTTC. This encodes CASSTRDTAFGEQYF.

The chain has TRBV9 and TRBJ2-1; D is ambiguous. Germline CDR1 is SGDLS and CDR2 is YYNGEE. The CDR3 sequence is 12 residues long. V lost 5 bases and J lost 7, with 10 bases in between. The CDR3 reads CASSIVPNEQFF. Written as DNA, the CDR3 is TGTGCCAGCAGTATAGTCCCGAATGAGCAGTTCTTC.

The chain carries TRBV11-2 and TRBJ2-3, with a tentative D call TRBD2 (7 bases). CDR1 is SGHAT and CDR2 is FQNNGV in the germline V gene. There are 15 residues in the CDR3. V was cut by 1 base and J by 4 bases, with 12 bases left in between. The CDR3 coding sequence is TGTGCCAGCAGCTTAGTGGGGGGGGCACCAGATACGCAGTATTTT. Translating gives CASSLVGGAPDTQYF.

The CDR3 region has the DNA TGTGCCAGCAGCCCCAATACACGTTCAGTAACCGCTTTCTTT. Protein: CASSPNTRSVTAFF. The chain links TRBV7-2 to TRBJ1-1; no clear D gene. The CDR3 runs to 14 residues. Deletions cut 5 bases from V and 11 bases from J, with 21 bases between. Germline assignment: CDR1 SGHTA and CDR2 FQGNSA. Filled out from reference TRBV7-2 and TRBJ1-1, the complete variable domain reads GAGVSQSPSNKVTEKGKDVELRCDPISGHTALYWYRQSLGQGLEFLIYFQGNSAPDKSGLPSDRFSAERTGGSVSTLTIQRTQQEDSAVYLCASSPNTRSVTAFFGQGTRLTVV.

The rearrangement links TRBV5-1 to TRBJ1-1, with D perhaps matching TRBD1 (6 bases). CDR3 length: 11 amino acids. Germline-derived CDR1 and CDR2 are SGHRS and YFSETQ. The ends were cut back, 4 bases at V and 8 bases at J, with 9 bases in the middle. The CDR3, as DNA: TGCGCCAGCAGCCAGGGGCACGAAGCTTTCTTT. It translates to CASSQGHEAFF.

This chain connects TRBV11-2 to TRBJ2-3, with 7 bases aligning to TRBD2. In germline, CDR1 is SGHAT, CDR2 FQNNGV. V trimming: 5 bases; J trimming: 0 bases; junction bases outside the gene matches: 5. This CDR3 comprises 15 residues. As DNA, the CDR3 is TGTGCCAGCAGCCCATCGGGGGGAAGCACAGATACGCAGTATTTT. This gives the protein CASSPSGGSTDTQYF.

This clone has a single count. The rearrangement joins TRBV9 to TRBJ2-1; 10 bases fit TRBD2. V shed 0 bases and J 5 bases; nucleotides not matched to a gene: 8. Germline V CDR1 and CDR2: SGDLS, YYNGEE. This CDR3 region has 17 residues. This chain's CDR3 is CASSVGPLAGVNNEQFF. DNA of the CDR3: TGTGCCAGCAGCGTAGGGCCCCTAGCGGGGGTAAACAATGAGCAGTTCTTC.